The source of this T cell receptor beta chain is a study of blood T cell repertoires in COVID-19. The method was immunoSEQ multiplex PCR; TCRdb's version includes in-frame clones alone and lacks a portion of them. The repertoire includes about 200,000 clones, approximately 87% of them detected once, and about 2% sits in the top ten. Trimming took off 7 bases at V and 13 bases at J, with 13 bases between the two ends. The length of the CDR3 is 10 residues. The germline gives CDR1 SNHLY, CDR2 FYNNEI. This clonotype was sampled from a woman aged 50 to 60 with acute or convalescent COVID-19. The chain has TRBV2 and TRBJ1-2; a weak D match, TRBD1 (6 bases). Sequences were obtained from peripheral blood. CDR3 residues: CASKDSVATF. In DNA, the CDR3 is TGTGCCAGCAAGGACAGCGTCGCCACCTTC.